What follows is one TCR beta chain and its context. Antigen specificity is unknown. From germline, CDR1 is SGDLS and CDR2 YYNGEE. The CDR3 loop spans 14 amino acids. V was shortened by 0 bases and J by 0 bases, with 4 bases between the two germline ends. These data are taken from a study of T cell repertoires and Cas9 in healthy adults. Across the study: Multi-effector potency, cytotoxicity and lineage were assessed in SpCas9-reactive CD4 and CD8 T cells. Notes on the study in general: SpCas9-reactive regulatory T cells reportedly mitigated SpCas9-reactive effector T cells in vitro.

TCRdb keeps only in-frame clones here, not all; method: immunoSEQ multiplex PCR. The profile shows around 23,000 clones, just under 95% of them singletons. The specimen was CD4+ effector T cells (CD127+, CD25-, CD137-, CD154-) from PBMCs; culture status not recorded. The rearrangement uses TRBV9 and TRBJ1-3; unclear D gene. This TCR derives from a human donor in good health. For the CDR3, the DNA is TGTGCCAGCAGCGTAGACAACTCTGGAAACACCATATATTTT. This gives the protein CASSVDNSGNTIYF.